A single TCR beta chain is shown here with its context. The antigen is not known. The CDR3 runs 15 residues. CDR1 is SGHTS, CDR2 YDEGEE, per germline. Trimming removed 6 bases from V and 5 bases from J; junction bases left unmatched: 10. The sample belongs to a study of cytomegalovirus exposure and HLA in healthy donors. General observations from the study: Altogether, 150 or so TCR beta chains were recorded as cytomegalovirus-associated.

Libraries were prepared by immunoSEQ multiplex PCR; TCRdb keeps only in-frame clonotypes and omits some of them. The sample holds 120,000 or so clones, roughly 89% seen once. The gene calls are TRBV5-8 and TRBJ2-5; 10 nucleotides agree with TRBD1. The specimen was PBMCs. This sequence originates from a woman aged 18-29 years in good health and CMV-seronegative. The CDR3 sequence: CASTYMGTGVETQYF. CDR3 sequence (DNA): TGTGCCAGCACCTATATGGGGACAGGGGTGGAGACCCAGTACTTC.